This is a list of T cell receptor beta chains from one sample in a study of control samples from healthy donors and cancer patients. Sequenced by immunoSEQ multiplex PCR; TCRdb stores in-frame clones only, minus some. Among 150,000 or so clones, around 94% were seen once, and the ten largest hold about 14%. Sequenced: PBMCs. All receptors come from a man in his 60s with colorectal cancer. Each CDR3 is given with its conserved first and last residue. The D gene is left open where the match is weak. Clone size is given for some rows only: seen once, a few or many times, or a class if the clone is expanded.

j_call cdr3_length d_call clone_size v_call cdr3_aa cdr3_nt
TRBJ1-3 15 . . TRBV7-2 CASSSMGVSGNTIYF TGTGCCAGCAGCTCCATGGGTGTCTCTGGAAACACCATATATTTT
TRBJ2-3 15 TRBD2 . TRBV2 CASSEAAGGTDTQYF TGTGCCAGCAGTGAGGCAGCGGGGGGGACAGATACGCAGTATTTT
TRBJ2-5 15 . . TRBV27 CASSTLQGLGETQYF TGTGCCAGCAGTACCCTCCAGGGCCTAGGGGAGACCCAGTACTTC
TRBJ1-3 15 . . TRBV4-1 CASSQDPGAGNTIYF TGCGCCAGCAGCCAAGATCCGGGCGCGGGAAACACCATATATTTT
TRBJ1-5 13 . . TRBV30 CAWSIGSNQPQHF TGTGCCTGGAGTATAGGGAGTAATCAGCCCCAGCATTTT
TRBJ1-2 13 TRBD1 . TRBV18 CASSEGQGNGYTF TGTGCCAGCTCCGAGGGACAGGGAAATGGCTACACCTTC
TRBJ1-1 13 . . TRBV27 CASSFQGNTEAFF TGTGCCAGCAGTTTCCAGGGGAACACTGAAGCTTTCTTT
TRBJ1-2 14 TRBD1 . TRBV19 CASSTAAGTGAAHF TGTGCCAGTAGTACAGCCGCCGGGACAGGGGCGGCCCACTTC
TRBJ2-3 16 TRBD1 . TRBV5-1 CASSGGQGISTDTQYF TGCGCCAGCAGCGGGGGACAGGGAATATCGACAGATACGCAGTATTTT
TRBJ2-7 15 . once TRBV7-8 CASSLVGLGPYEQYF TGTGCCAGCAGCTTAGTAGGGTTGGGTCCCTACGAGCAGTACTTC
TRBJ1-1 14 TRBD1 . TRBV18 CASSQTTGVAEAFF TGTGCCAGCTCGCAAACGACAGGGGTTGCTGAAGCTTTCTTT
TRBJ1-1 13 . . TRBV12-5 CASGFGRNTEAFF TGTGCTAGTGGTTTTGGCAGGAACACTGAAGCTTTCTTT
TRBJ2-3 16 TRBD2 . TRBV5-1 CASSPVAGASTDTQYF TGCGCCAGCAGCCCTGTAGCGGGGGCTTCCACAGATACGCAGTATTTT
TRBJ1-2 16 . once TRBV6-1 CASSEAGGDLNYGYTF TGTGCCAGCAGTGAAGCCGGGGGGGATCTTAACTATGGCTACACCTTC
TRBJ1-1 13 . . TRBV29-1 CSVGATSNTEAFF TGCAGCGTGGGGGCCACGTCGAACACTGAAGCTTTCTTT
TRBJ2-7 14 TRBD1 . TRBV5-1 CASAPGQGVNEQYF TGCGCCAGCGCACCGGGACAGGGGGTAAACGAGCAGTACTTC
TRBJ2-1 13 . . TRBV7-9 CASSLGTSNEQFF TGTGCCAGCAGCTTAGGGACTTCAAATGAGCAGTTCTTC
TRBJ2-2 13 . . TRBV9 CASSPRATGELFF TGTGCCAGCAGCCCCCGCGCAACCGGGGAGCTGTTTTTT
TRBJ2-3 16 TRBD2 . TRBV7-2 CASTPLAGGLTDTQYF TGTGCCAGCACCCCCCTAGCGGGGGGACTCACAGATACGCAGTATTTT
TRBJ2-3 14 . . TRBV5-1 CASSLRLGTDTQYF TGCGCCAGCAGCTTGCGGTTAGGCACAGATACGCAGTATTTT
TRBJ1-1 12 . . TRBV5-4 CASSWGGTEAFF TGTGCCAGCAGCTGGGGGGGAACTGAAGCTTTCTTT
TRBJ2-1 14 . . TRBV2 CASVPESSYNEQFF TGTGCCAGCGTCCCGGAGAGCTCCTACAATGAGCAGTTCTTC
TRBJ2-1 13 . . TRBV5-1 CASSFGGYNEQFF TGCGCCAGCAGCTTCGGGGGTTACAATGAGCAGTTCTTC
TRBJ1-6 14 TRBD1 . TRBV10-2 CASSMDRWNSPLHF TGCGCCAGCAGTATGGACAGGTGGAATTCACCCCTCCACTTT
TRBJ2-1 16 TRBD2 . TRBV3-1/TRBV3-2 CASSQKVPSGGPEQFF TGTGCCAGCAGCCAAAAGGTGCCTAGCGGCGGGCCTGAGCAGTTCTTC
TRBJ1-4 18 TRBD1 . TRBV3-1/TRBV3-2 CASSLGAGGLSTNEKLFF TGTGCCAGCAGTCTAGGGGCAGGGGGCCTATCAACTAATGAAAAACTGTTTTTT
TRBJ2-3 15 . . TRBV5-1 CASSLGDGRTDTQYF TGCGCCAGCAGCTTGGGGGACGGACGCACAGATACGCAGTATTTT
TRBJ2-7 16 . few TRBV4-1 CASSQSPEQPRSEQYF TGCGCCAGCAGCCAAAGTCCCGAACAGCCCAGATCCGAGCAGTACTTC
TRBJ1-2 16 TRBD1 . TRBV11-2 CASSSSGRQGNCGYTF TGTGCCAGCAGCTCCAGCGGCCGACAGGGAAACTGTGGCTACACCTTC
TRBJ2-1 14 . . TRBV24-1 CTTSGGFSYNEQFF TGTACCACCAGTGGCGGGTTCTCCTACAATGAGCAGTTCTTC
TRBJ1-5 18 . once TRBV4-1 CARSRLGPGTLSNQPQHF TGCGCCCGCAGCCGTCTCGGGCCCGGGACCCTGAGCAATCAGCCCCAGCATTTT
TRBJ2-7 16 . . TRBV28 CASSFLRDTPVDEQYF TGTGCCAGCAGTTTTTTGCGGGACACCCCCGTGGACGAGCAGTACTTC
TRBJ2-7 14 TRBD2 . TRBV6-5 CASGTSGGAFEQYF TGTGCCAGCGGGACTAGCGGGGGGGCTTTCGAGCAGTACTTC
TRBJ2-7 15 TRBD2 once TRBV5-4 CASSLVSSGGYEQYF TGTGCCAGCAGCTTGGTGTCTAGCGGGGGCTACGAGCAGTACTTC
TRBJ1-4 16 . . TRBV18 CASSDRGPPEAEKLFF TGTGCCAGCTCGGACAGAGGGCCGCCTGAAGCTGAAAAACTGTTTTTT
TRBJ1-1 14 TRBD1 . TRBV19 CASSTTGGFTEAFF TGTGCCAGTAGTACGACAGGGGGCTTTACTGAAGCTTTCTTT
TRBJ1-2 14 . once TRBV3-1/TRBV3-2 CASSQDEGSGGYTF TGTGCCAGCAGCCAAGATGAGGGGTCGGGTGGCTACACCTTC
TRBJ2-5 17 TRBD1 . TRBV27 CASSPAWTGGERETQYF TGTGCCAGCAGTCCCGCTTGGACAGGGGGAGAGCGAGAGACCCAGTACTTC
TRBJ2-5 15 TRBD2 . TRBV9 CASSVEGLVKETQYF TGTGCCAGCAGCGTAGAGGGACTAGTCAAAGAGACCCAGTACTTC
TRBJ2-7 15 TRBD2 . TRBV2 CASGLAGASSYEQYF TGTGCCAGCGGGCTAGCGGGGGCGAGCTCCTACGAGCAGTACTTC
TRBJ2-1 17 TRBD2 once TRBV19 CASSIVPRTSGRDEQFF TGTGCCAGTAGTATAGTGCCCCGGACTAGCGGTCGCGATGAGCAGTTCTTC
TRBJ1-4 13 . . TRBV15 CATSRNRDEKLFF TGTGCCACCAGCAGAAACAGGGATGAAAAACTGTTTTTT
TRBJ1-2 15 . few TRBV4-3 CASSQDPSRTGGYTF TGCGCCAGCAGCCAAGATCCCAGTCGGACGGGCGGCTACACCTTC
TRBJ2-7 13 TRBD1 . TRBV6-6 CASRGTGDHEQYF TGTGCCAGCAGGGGGACAGGGGACCACGAGCAGTACTTC
TRBJ1-2 13 . . TRBV5-4 CASSLGGDYGYTF TGTGCCAGCAGCTTGGGCGGCGACTATGGCTACACCTTC
TRBJ1-2 15 TRBD1 . TRBV4-3 CASSQVGQVVEGYTF TGCGCCAGCAGCCAAGTCGGACAGGTGGTAGAGGGCTACACCTTC
TRBJ1-1 14 . once TRBV6-2/TRBV6-3 CASSFSGAGTEAFF TGTGCCAGCAGTTTCTCAGGGGCCGGAACTGAAGCTTTCTTT
TRBJ2-3 16 TRBD2 once TRBV18 CASSLLAGPSTDTQYF TGTGCCAGCTCACTCCTAGCGGGACCTAGCACAGATACGCAGTATTTT
TRBJ2-2 14 . . TRBV7-9 CASSLGANTGELFF TGTGCCAGCAGCTTAGGGGCGAACACCGGGGAGCTGTTTTTT
TRBJ2-7 14 . . TRBV18 CASSSSGAGYEQYF TGTGCCAGCTCATCTTCGGGCGCCGGCTACGAGCAGTACTTC
TRBJ2-7 14 . once TRBV21-1 CASSNEFLGYEQYF TGTGCCAGCAGCAACGAGTTCCTCGGGTACGAGCAGTACTTC
TRBJ1-3 16 TRBD1 . TRBV7-2 CASSLAGQGTGNTIYF TGTGCCAGCAGCTTAGCGGGACAGGGAACTGGAAACACCATATATTTT
TRBJ2-7 13 . . TRBV6-2/TRBV6-3 CASSYPGPYEQYF TGTGCCAGCAGTTACCCGGGCCCTTACGAGCAGTACTTC
TRBJ2-5 16 TRBD1 . TRBV5-1 CASSVLAGGTQETQYF TGCGCCAGCAGCGTGCTTGCAGGGGGTACCCAAGAGACCCAGTACTTC
TRBJ2-5 16 TRBD2 . TRBV11-2 CASSFTSGLLQETQYF TGTGCCAGCAGCTTCACTAGCGGGTTACTGCAAGAGACCCAGTACTTC
TRBJ1-1 16 . . TRBV6-1 CASSEGVRTSNTEAFF TGTGCCAGCAGTGAAGGGGTTAGGACATCGAACACTGAAGCTTTCTTT
TRBJ1-4 15 TRBD1 . TRBV30 CAWSAQGALGEKLFF TGTGCCTGGAGTGCACAGGGGGCGCTCGGGGAAAAACTGTTTTTT
TRBJ1-6 15 . once TRBV21-1 CASRQASSYNSPLHF TGTGCCAGCAGACAGGCCAGCTCCTATAATTCACCCCTCCACTTT